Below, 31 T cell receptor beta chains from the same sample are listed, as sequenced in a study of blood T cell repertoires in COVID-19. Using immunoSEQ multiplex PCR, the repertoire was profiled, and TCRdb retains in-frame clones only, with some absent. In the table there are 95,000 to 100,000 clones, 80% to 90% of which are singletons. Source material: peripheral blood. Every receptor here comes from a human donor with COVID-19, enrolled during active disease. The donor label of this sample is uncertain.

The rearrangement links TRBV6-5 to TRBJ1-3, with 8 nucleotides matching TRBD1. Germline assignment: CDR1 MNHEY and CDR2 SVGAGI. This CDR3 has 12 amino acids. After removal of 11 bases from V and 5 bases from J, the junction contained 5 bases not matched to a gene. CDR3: CAAGQARNTIYF. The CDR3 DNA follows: TGTGCCGCGGGACAGGCGAGAAACACCATATATTTT.

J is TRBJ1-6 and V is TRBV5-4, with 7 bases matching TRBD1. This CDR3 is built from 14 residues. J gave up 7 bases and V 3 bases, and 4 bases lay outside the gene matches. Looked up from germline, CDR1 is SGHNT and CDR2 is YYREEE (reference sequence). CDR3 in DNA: TGTGCCAGCAGCTCCGACAGGGTAAATTCACCCCTCCACTTT. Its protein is CASSSDRVNSPLHF.

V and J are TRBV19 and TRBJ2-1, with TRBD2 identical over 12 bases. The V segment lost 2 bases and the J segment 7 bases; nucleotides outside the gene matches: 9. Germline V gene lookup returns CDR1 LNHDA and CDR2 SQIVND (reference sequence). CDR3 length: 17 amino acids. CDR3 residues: CASSIPTSGGVGNEQFF. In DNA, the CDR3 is TGTGCCAGTAGTATACCGACTAGCGGGGGAGTTGGAAATGAGCAGTTCTTC.

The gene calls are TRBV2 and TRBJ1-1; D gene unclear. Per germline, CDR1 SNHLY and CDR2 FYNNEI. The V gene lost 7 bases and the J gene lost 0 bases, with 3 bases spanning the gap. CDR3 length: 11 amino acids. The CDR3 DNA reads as TGTGCCAGCACCTTGAACACTGAAGCTTTCTTT. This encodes CASTLNTEAFF.

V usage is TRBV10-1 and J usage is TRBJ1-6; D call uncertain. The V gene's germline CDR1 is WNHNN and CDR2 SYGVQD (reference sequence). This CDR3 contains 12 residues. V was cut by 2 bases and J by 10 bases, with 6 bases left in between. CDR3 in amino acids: CASSERGSPLHF. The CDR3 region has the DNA TGCGCCAGCAGTGAGCGGGGATCACCCCTCCACTTT.

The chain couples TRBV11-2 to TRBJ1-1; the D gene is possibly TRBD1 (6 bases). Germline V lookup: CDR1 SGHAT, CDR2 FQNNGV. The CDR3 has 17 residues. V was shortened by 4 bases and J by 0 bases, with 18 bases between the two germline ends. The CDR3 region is CASSSNPRTALNTEAFF. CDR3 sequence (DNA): TGTGCCAGCAGCTCAAACCCCAGGACAGCCCTGAACACTGAAGCTTTCTTT.

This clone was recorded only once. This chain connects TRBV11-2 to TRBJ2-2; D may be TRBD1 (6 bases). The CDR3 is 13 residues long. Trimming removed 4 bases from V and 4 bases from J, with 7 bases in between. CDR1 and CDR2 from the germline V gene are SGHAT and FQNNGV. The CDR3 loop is CASSSTGTGELFF. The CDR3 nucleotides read TGTGCCAGCAGCTCGACAGGCACCGGGGAGCTGTTTTTT.

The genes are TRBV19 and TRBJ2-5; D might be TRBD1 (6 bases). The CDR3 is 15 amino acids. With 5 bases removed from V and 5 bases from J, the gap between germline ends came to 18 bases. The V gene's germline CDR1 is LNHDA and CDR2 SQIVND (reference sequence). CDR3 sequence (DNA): TGTGCCAGTAGTCTCTCCTCCAGGGGCATGGAGACCCAGTACTTC. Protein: CASSLSSRGMETQYF. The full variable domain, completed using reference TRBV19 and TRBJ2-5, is DGGITQSPKYLFRKEGQNVTLSCEQNLNHDAMYWYRQDPGQGLRLIYYSQIVNDFQKGDIAEGYSVSREKKESFPLTVTSAQKNPTAFYLCASSLSSRGMETQYFGPGTRLLVL.

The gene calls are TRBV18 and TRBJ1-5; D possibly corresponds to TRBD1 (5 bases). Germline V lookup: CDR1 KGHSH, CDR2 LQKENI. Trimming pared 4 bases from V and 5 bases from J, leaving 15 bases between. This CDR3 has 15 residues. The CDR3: CASSLNRDLDQPQHF. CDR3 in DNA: TGTGCCAGCTCACTGAACCGGGACTTAGATCAGCCCCAGCATTTT. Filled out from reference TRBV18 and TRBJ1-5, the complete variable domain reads NAGVMQNPRHLVRRRGQEARLRCSPMKGHSHVYWYRQLPEEGLKFMVYLQKENIIDESGMPKERFSAEFPKEGPSILRIQQVVRGDSAAYFCASSLNRDLDQPQHFGDGTRLSIL.

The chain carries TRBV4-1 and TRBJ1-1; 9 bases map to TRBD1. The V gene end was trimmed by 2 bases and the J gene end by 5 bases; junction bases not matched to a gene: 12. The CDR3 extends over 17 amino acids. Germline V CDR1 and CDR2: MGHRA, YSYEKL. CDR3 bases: TGCGCCAGCAGCCAACCCTTACAGGGGGCGGTACGAACTGAAGCTTTCTTT. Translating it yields CASSQPLQGAVRTEAFF.

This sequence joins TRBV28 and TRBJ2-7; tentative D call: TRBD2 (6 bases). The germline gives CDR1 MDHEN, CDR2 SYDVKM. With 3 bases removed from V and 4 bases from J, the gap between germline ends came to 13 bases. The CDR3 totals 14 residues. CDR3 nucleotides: TGTGCCAGCAGTTTCTTTCGGGGGAGGTACGAGCAGTACTTC. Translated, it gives CASSFFRGRYEQYF.

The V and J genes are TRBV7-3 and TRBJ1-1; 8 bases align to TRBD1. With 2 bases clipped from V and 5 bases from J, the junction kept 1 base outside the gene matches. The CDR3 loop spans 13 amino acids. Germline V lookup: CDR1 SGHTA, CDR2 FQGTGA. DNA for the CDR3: TGTGCCAGCAGCTTACAGGGGGCGACTGAAGCTTTCTTT. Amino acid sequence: CASSLQGATEAFF.

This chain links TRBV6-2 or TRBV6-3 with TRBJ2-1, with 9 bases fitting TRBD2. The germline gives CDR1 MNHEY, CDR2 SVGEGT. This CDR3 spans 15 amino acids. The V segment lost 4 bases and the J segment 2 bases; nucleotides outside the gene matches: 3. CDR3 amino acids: CASSSGGGAYNEQFF. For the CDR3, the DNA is TGTGCCAGCAGTTCGGGCGGGGGGGCCTACAATGAGCAGTTCTTC.

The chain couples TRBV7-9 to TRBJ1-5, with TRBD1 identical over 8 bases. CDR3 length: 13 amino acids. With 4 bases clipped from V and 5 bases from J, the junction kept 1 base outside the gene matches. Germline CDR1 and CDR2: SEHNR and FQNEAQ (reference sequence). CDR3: CASSSGGDQPQHF. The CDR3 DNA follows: TGTGCCAGCAGCTCAGGGGGCGATCAGCCCCAGCATTTT.

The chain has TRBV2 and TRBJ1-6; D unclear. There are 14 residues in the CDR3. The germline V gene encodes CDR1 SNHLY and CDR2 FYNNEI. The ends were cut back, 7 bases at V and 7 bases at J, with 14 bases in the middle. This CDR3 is CASTRLPGNSPLHF. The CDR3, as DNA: TGTGCCAGCACCAGACTCCCCGGGAATTCACCCCTCCACTTT.

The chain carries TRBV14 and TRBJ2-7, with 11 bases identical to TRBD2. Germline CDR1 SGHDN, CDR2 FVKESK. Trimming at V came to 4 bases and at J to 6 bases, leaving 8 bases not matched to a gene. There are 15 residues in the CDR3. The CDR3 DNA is TGTGCCAGCAGCCGCTTACTAGCGGGGGTGAGCGAGCAGTACTTC. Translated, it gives CASSRLLAGVSEQYF.

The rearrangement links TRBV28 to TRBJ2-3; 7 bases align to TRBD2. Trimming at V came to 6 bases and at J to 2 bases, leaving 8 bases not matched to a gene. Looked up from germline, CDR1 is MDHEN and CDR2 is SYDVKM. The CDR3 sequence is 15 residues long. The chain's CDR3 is CASSRPGTTTDTQYF. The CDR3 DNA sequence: TGTGCCAGCAGCCGCCCCGGGACTACCACAGATACGCAGTATTTT.

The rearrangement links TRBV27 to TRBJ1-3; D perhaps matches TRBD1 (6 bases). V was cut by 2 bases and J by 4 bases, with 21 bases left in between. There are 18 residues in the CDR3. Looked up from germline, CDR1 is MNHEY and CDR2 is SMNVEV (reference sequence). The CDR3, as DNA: TGTGCCAGCAGTTTAAGACCCCCGTTGGGGGCGCCGGGAAACACCATATATTTT. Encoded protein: CASSLRPPLGAPGNTIYF.

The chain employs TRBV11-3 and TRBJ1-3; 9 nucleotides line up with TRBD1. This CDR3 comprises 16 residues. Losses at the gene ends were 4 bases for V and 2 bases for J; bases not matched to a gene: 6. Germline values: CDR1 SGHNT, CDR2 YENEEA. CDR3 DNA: TGTGCCAGCAGCTCTACAGGGGGCTTGACTGGAAACACCATATATTTT. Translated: CASSSTGGLTGNTIYF. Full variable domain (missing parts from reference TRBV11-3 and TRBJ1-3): EAGVVQSPRYKIIEKKQPVAFWCNPISGHNTLYWYLQNLGQGPELLIRYENEEAVDDSQLPKDRFSAERLKGVDSTLKIQPAELGDSAVYLCASSSTGGLTGNTIYFGEGSWLTVV.

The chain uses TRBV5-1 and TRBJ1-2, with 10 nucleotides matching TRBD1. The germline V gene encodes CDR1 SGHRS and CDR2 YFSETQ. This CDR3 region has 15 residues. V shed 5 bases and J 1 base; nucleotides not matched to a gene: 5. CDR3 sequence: CASRTGTGVNYGYTF. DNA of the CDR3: TGCGCCAGCAGGACCGGGACAGGGGTTAACTATGGCTACACCTTC.

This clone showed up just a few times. CDR3: CASSYTYPGQNYEQYF. The CDR3 DNA is TGTGCCAGCAGTTACACCTACCCGGGACAGAATTACGAGCAGTACTTC. V and J are TRBV6-5 and TRBJ2-7, with 7 bases fitting TRBD1. The CDR3 is 16 residues long. Germline V gene lookup returns CDR1 MNHEY and CDR2 SVGAGI. After removal of 2 bases from V and 4 bases from J, the junction contained 11 bases not matched to a gene.

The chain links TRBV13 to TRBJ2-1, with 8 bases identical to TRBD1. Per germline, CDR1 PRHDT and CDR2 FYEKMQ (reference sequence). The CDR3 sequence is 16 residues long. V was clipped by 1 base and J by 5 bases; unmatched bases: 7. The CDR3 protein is CASSLVRDRGNNEQFF. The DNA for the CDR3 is TGTGCCAGCAGCTTAGTCCGAGACAGGGGAAACAATGAGCAGTTCTTC.

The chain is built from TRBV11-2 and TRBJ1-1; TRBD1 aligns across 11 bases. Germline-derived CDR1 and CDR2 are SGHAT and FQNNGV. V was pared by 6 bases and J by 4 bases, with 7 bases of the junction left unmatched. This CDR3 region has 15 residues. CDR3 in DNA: TGTGCCAGCAGTCACGGACAGGGGGCGGTCACTGAAGCTTTCTTT. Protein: CASSHGQGAVTEAFF.

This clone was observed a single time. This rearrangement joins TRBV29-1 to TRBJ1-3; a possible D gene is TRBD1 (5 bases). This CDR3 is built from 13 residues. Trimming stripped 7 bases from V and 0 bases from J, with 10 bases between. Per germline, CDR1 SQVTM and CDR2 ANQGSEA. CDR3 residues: CSARGLSGNTIYF. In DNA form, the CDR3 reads TGCAGCGCTAGGGGCCTCTCTGGAAACACCATATATTTT.

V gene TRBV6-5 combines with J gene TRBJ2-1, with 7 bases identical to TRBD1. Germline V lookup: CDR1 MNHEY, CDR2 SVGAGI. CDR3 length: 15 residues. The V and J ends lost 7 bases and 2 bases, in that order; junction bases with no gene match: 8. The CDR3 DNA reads TGTGCCAGCACCGGTGGACAGGAACCCTACAATGAGCAGTTCTTC. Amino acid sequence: CASTGGQEPYNEQFF.

This chain's CDR3 is CASSLSFQGEAFF. CDR3 coding DNA: TGTGCCAGCAGCTTGAGTTTCCAGGGCGAAGCTTTCTTT. The V call is TRBV5-5, the J call TRBJ1-1, with a weak D call TRBD1 (5 bases). Looked up from germline, CDR1 is SGHKS and CDR2 is YYEKEE (reference sequence). The CDR3 runs to 13 residues. The V and J ends lost 1 base and 8 bases respectively, with 12 bases between them.

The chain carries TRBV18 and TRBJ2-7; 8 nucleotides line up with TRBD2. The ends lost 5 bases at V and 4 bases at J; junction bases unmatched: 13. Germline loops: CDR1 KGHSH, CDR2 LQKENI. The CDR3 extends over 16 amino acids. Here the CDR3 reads CASSINSGTAGYEQYF. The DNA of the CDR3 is TGTGCCAGCTCAATTAATAGCGGGACTGCCGGTTACGAGCAGTACTTC.

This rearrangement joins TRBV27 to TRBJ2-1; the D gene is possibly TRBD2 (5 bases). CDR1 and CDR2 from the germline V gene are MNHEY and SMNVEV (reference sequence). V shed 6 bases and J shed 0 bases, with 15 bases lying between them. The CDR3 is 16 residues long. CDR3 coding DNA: TGTGCCAGCAGCCTATTTAGCGTAAGCTCCTACAATGAGCAGTTCTTC. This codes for CASSLFSVSSYNEQFF.

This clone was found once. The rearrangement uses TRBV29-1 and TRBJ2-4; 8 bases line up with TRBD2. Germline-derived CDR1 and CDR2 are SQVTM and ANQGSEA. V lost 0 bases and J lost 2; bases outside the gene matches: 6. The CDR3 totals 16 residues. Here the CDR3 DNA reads TGCAGCGTTGAAGACGGGGGGGCAGGGTCCAAAAACATTCAGTACTTC. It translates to CSVEDGGAGSKNIQYF.

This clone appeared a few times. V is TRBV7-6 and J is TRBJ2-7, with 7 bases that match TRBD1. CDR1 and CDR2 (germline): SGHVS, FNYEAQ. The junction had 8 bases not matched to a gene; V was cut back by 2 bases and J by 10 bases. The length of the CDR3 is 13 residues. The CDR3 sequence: CASSLNLDRDQYF. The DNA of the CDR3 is TGTGCCAGCAGCTTAAATCTTGACAGGGATCAGTACTTC.

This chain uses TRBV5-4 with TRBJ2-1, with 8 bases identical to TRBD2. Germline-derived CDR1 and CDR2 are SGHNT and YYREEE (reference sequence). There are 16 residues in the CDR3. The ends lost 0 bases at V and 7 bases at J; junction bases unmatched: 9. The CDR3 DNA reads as TGTGCCAGCAGCTTGGCCGGACGGGGGGGCATGAATGAGCAGTTCTTC. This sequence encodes CASSLAGRGGMNEQFF.